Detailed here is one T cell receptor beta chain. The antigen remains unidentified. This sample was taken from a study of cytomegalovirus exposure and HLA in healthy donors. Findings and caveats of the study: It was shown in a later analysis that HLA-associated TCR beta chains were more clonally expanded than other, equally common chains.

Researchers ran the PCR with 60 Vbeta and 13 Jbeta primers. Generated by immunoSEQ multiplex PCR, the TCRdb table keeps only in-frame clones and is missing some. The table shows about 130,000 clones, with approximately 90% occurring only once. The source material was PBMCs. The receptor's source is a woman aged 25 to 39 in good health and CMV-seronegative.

The chain's CDR3 is CASSLIHVSSTDTQYF. The CDR3 DNA reads as TGTGCCAGCAGCTTGATACACGTGTCTAGCACAGATACGCAGTATTTT. V gene TRBV7-6 combines with J gene TRBJ2-3; D unresolved. V was clipped by 3 bases and J by 0 bases, with 13 bases between them. Per the germline V gene, CDR1 is SGHVS and CDR2 is FNYEAQ. This CDR3 has 16 residues.